Described below is a single T cell receptor (beta chain) sequence and its context. The antigen is undetermined. The source of the sample is a study of blood T cells in healthy people across ages. A second roughly 7 to 11 cycle PCR used barcoded and J-beta primers. Sequencing recovered at least 3 million CDR3-containing paired-end reads from each sample. TCRdb independently ran MiXCR on the 5' RACE reads; one entry per CDR3 protein. The sample consists of 2 million or so distinct CDR3 sequences, just under 50% of them appearing once. General study points: TCR beta diversity correlated strongly with naive T cell percentage.

Aged about 6 to 95, donors were systemically healthy Caucasians from Russia. Germline V gene sequence: CDR1 DFQATT, CDR2 SNEGSKA (reference sequence). Trimming shortened V by 0 bases and J by 6 bases, and 16 bases separated the two germline ends. CDR3 length: 15 amino acids. This sequence originates from a woman between 40 and 55 years old in good health. The chain uses TRBV20-1 and TRBJ2-3; D remains ambiguous. The specimen sequenced was blood. CDR3 region: CSARERILGSDTQYF. The CDR3 bases are TGCAGTGCTAGAGAGAGGATATTAGGGTCTGATACGCAGTATTTT.